The clone carrying this T cell receptor (beta chain) appeared many times. This sample is part of a study of prognosis after radiotherapy for stage I lung cancer. The study amplified the TCR beta CDR3 region from genomic DNA. This amplification was carried out by two rounds of multiplex PCR. With primers specific to each TRBV and TRBJ gene, the first-round PCR was performed. MiXCR was run by TCRdb on the multiplex PCR reads, yielding one entry per CDR3 protein. The table has some 56,000 distinct CDR3 sequences, around a quarter seen once. Germline V CDR1 and CDR2: GTSNPN, SVGIG (reference sequence). V dropped 0 bases and J dropped 1 base, with 1 base sitting between them. This CDR3 region has 12 residues.

This sample comprised PBMCs, obtained before or after stereotactic body radiation therapy (not recorded which). The clonotype was recovered from a donor over 45 with non-small cell lung cancer. This sequence joins TRBV30 and TRBJ1-3, with unresolved D. The CDR3 protein is CAWSVSGNTIYF. The CDR3 coding sequence is TGTGCCTGGAGTGTATCTGGAAACACCATATATTTT.